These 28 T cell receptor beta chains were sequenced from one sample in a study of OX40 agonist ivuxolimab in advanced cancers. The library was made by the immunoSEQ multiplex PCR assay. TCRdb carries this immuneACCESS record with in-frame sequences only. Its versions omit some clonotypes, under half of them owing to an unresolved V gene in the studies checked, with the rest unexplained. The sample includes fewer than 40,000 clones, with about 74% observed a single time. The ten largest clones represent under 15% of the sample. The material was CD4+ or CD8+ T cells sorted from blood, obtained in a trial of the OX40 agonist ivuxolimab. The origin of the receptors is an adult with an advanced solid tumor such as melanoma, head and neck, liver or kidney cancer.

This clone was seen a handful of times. CDR3 amino acids: CASSLRGGLDSEQYF. In nucleotides, the CDR3 is TGTGCCAGCAGCTTAAGGGGGGGGCTAGACTCCGAGCAGTACTTC. This chain connects TRBV7-2 to TRBJ2-7; possible D gene TRBD2, 7 bases. This CDR3 has 15 amino acids. Deletions cut 2 bases from V and 6 bases from J, with 17 bases between. Germline V gene lookup returns CDR1 SGHTA and CDR2 FQGNSA. Full variable domain (missing parts from reference TRBV7-2 and TRBJ2-7): GAGVSQSPSNKVTEKGKDVELRCDPISGHTALYWYRQSLGQGLEFLIYFQGNSAPDKSGLPSDRFSAERTGGSVSTLTIQRTQQEDSAVYLCASSLRGGLDSEQYFGPGTRLTVT.

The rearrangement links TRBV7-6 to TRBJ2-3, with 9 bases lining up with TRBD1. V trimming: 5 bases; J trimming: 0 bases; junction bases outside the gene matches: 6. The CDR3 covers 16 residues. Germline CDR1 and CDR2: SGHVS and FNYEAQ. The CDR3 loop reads CASSVQGATSTDTQYF. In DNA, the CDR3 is TGTGCCAGCAGCGTACAGGGGGCTACTAGCACAGATACGCAGTATTTT.

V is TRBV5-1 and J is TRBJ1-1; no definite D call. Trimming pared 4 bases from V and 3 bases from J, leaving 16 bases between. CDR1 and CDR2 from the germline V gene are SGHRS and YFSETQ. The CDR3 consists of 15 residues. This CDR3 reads CASSPVETSDTEAFF. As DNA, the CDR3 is TGCGCCAGCAGCCCGGTGGAGACCTCGGACACTGAAGCTTTCTTT.

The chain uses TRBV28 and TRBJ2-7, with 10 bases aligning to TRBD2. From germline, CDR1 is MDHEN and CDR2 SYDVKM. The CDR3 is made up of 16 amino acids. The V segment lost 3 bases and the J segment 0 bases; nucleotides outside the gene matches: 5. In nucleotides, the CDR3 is TGTGCCAGCAGTTTTTCGGGACTAGCGAGCTCCTACGAGCAGTACTTC. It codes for CASSFSGLASSYEQYF.

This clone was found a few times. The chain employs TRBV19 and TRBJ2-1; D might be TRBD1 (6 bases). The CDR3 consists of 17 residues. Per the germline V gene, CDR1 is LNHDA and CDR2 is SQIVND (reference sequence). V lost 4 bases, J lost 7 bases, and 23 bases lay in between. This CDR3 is CASSKAPGHHPRNEQFF. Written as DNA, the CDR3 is TGTGCCAGTAGTAAGGCCCCGGGACACCACCCAAGAAATGAGCAGTTCTTC.

The CDR3 region has the DNA TGTGCCAGCAGCGTAGGAGGGGACCTGATAGGCTATGGCTACACCTTC. Protein sequence: CASSVGGDLIGYGYTF. The chain joins TRBV9 to TRBJ1-2; D is perhaps TRBD1 (5 bases). Trimming took off 0 bases at V and 4 bases at J, with 16 bases between the two ends. Germline CDR1 and CDR2: SGDLS and YYNGEE. The CDR3 is made up of 16 amino acids.

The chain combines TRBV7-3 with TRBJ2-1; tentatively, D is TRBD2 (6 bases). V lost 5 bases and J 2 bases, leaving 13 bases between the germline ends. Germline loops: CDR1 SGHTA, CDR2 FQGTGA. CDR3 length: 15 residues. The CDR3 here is CASSPLGGTYNEQFF. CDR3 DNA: TGTGCCAGCAGCCCCCTCGGAGGGACCTACAATGAGCAGTTCTTC.

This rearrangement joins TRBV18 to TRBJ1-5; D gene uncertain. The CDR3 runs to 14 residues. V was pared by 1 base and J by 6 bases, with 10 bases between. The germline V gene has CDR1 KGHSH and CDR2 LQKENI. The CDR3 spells CASSPQFYSQPQHF. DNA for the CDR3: TGTGCCAGCTCACCACAATTCTACAGTCAGCCCCAGCATTTT.

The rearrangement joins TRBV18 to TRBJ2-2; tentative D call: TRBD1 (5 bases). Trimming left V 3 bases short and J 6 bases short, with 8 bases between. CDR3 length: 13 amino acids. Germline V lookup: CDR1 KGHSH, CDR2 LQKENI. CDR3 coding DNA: TGTGCCAGCTCACCTGGGGCCTCCGGGGAGCTGTTTTTT. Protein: CASSPGASGELFF.

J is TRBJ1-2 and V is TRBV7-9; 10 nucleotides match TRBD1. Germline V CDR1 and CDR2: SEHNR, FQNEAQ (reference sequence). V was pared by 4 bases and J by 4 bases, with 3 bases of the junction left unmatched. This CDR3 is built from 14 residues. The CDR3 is CASSSRQGAYGYTF. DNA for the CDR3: TGTGCCAGCAGCTCGAGACAGGGGGCCTATGGCTACACCTTC.

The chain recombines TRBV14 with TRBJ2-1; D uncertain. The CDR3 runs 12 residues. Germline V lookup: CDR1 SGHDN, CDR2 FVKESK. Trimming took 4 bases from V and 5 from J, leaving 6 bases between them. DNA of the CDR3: TGTGCCAGCAGCCTCCGTAACAATGAGCAGTTCTTC. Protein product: CASSLRNNEQFF.

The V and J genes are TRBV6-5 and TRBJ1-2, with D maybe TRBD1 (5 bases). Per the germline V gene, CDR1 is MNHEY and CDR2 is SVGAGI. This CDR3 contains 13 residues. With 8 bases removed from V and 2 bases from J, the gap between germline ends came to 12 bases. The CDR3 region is CASQSGGNYGYTF. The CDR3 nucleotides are TGTGCCAGCCAATCGGGGGGAAACTATGGCTACACCTTC.

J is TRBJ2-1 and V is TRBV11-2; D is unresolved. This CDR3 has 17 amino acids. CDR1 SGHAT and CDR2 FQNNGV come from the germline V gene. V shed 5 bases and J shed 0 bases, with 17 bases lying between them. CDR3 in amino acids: CASSTQMDGSSYNEQFF. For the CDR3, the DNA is TGTGCCAGCAGCACCCAGATGGACGGCAGCTCCTACAATGAGCAGTTCTTC.

CDR3 residues: CATSHHSYEQYF. The CDR3 region has the DNA TGTGCCACCAGCCACCACTCCTACGAGCAGTACTTC. The rearrangement joins TRBV15 to TRBJ2-5; D is unresolved. The J call may be wrong; the DNA end is better matched by TRBJ2-7. The germline CDR1 and CDR2 sequences are LNHNV and YYDKDF (reference sequence). This CDR3 spans 12 amino acids.

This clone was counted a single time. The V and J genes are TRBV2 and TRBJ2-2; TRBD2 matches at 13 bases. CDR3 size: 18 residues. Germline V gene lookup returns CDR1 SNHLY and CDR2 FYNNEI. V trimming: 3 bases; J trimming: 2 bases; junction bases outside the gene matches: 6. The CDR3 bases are TGTGCCAGCAGTGATGGACTAGCGGGAGTAGTCAACACCGGGGAGCTGTTTTTT. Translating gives CASSDGLAGVVNTGELFF.

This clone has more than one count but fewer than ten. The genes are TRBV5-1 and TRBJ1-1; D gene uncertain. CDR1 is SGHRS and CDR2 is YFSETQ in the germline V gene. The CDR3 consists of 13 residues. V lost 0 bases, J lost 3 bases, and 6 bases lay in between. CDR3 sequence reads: CASSLVRDTEAFF. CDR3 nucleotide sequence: TGCGCCAGCAGCTTGGTAAGGGACACTGAAGCTTTCTTT.

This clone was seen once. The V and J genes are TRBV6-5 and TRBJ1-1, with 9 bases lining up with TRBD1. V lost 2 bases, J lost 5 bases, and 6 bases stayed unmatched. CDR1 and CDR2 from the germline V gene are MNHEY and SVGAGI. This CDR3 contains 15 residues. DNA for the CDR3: TGTGCCAGCAGTTACGGCCCACAGGGGGCAACTGAAGCTTTCTTT. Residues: CASSYGPQGATEAFF.

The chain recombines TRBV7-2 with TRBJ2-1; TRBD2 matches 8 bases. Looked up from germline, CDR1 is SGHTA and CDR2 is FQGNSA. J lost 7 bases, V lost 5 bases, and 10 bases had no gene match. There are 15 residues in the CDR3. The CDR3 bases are TGTGCCAGCAGCCCCCGGGGGGGTCCCGGGAATGAGCAGTTCTTC. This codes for CASSPRGGPGNEQFF.

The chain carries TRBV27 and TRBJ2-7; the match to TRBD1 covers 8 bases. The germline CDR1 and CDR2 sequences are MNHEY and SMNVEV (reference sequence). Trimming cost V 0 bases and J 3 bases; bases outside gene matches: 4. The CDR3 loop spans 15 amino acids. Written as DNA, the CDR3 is TGTGCCAGCAGTTTATCCGTAGGACAGGGCTACGAGCAGTACTTC. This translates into CASSLSVGQGYEQYF.

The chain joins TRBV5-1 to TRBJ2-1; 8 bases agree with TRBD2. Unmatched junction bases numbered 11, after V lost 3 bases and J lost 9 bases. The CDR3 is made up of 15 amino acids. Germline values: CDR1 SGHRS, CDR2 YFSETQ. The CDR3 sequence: CASSSSSGSLGEQFF. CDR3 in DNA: TGCGCCAGCAGCTCATCGAGCGGGAGCCTGGGTGAGCAGTTCTTC.

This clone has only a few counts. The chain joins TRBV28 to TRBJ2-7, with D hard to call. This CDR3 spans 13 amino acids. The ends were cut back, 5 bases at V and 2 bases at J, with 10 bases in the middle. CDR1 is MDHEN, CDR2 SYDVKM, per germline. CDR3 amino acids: CASSASVPYEQYF. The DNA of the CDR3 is TGTGCCAGCAGTGCATCGGTCCCCTACGAGCAGTACTTC.

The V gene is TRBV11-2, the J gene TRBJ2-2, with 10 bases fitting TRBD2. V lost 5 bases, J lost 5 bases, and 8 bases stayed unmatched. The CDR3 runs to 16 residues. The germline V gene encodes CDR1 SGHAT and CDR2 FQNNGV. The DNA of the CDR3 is TGTGCCAGCAGCACGCATCTAGCGGGAGTTACCGGGGAGCTGTTTTTT. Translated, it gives CASSTHLAGVTGELFF.

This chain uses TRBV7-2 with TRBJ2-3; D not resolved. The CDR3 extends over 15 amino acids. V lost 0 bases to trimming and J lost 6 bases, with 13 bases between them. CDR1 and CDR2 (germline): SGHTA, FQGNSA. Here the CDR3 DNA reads TGTGCCAGCAGCTTAGCCCCCACACTGGTGGATACGCAGTATTTT. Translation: CASSLAPTLVDTQYF.

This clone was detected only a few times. CDR3 in amino acids: CATARGLSNTGELFF. CDR3 DNA: TGTGCCACCGCCAGGGGACTAAGTAACACCGGGGAGCTGTTTTTT. V gene TRBV15 combines with J gene TRBJ2-2; tentative D call: TRBD2 (7 bases). The CDR3 sequence is 15 residues long. The germline V gene encodes CDR1 LNHNV and CDR2 YYDKDF (reference sequence). Trimming removed 8 bases at V and 2 bases at J, with 15 bases between.

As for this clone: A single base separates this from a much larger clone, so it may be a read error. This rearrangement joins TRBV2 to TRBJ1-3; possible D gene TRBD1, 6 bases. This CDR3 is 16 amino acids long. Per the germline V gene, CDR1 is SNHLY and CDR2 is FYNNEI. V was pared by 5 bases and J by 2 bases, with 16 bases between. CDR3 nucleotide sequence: TGTGCCAGCAGTCTGATGCAGGGGACCACTGGAAACACCATATATTTT. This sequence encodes CASSLMQGTTGNTIYF.

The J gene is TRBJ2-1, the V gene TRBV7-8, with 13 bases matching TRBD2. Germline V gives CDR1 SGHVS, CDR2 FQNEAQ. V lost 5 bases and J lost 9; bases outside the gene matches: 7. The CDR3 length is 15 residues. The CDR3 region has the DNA TGTGCCAGCAGCGACGGACTAGCGGGAGTTACTGAGCAGTTCTTC. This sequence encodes CASSDGLAGVTEQFF.

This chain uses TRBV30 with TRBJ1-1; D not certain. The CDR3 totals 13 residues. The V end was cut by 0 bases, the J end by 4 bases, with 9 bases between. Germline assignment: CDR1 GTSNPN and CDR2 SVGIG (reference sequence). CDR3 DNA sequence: TGTGCCTGGAGTGTCGCCTGGGCCACTGAAGCTTTCTTT. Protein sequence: CAWSVAWATEAFF.

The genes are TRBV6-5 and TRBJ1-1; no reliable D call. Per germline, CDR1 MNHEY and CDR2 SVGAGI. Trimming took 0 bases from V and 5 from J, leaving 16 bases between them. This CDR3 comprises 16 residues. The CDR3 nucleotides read TGTGCCAGCAGTTACTCGTTCGAAATATCTGAAACTGAAGCTTTCTTT. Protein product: CASSYSFEISETEAFF.